The 5 T cell receptor beta chains given below trace back to one sample, sequenced in a study of blood T cell repertoires in COVID-19. Some clones are missing from TCRdb's copy, which holds only in-frame ones; the method was immunoSEQ multiplex PCR. The sample shows 150,000 or so clones, roughly four fifths of them seen only once. Sample: peripheral blood. The receptor set was obtained from a man aged 35 to 55 who had recovered from COVID-19.

This chain connects TRBV11-3 to TRBJ1-2; D might be TRBD1 (6 bases). The CDR3 is 13 residues long. The germline V and J ends were trimmed by 1 base and 7 bases, with 10 bases remaining between them. CDR1 and CDR2 (germline): SGHNT, YENEEA. The CDR3 DNA is TGTGCCAGCAGCTTAGGGGGGGGCCGTGGCTACACCTTC. Protein sequence: CASSLGGGRGYTF.

About this clone: Additional DNA sequences in this sample encode the identical CDR3. The chain employs TRBV11-2 and TRBJ2-3, with D possibly TRBD2 on 5 matching bases. V was trimmed by 2 bases and J by 4 bases, leaving 7 bases between them. The V gene's germline CDR1 is SGHAT and CDR2 FQNNGV. The length of the CDR3 is 13 residues. The CDR3 here is CASSLWGADTQYF. Written as DNA, the CDR3 is TGTGCCAGCAGCTTATGGGGAGCAGATACGCAGTATTTT.

This sequence joins TRBV19 and TRBJ1-6, with D possibly matching TRBD1 (6 bases). Between the trimmed V and J ends, which lost 7 bases and 6 bases, there was a span of 7 bases. CDR1 and CDR2 from the germline V gene are LNHDA and SQIVND (reference sequence). The CDR3 loop spans 12 amino acids. The CDR3 DNA sequence: TGTGCCAGTAAGGACAGTAATTCACCCCTCCACTTT. It yields the protein CASKDSNSPLHF.

J is TRBJ1-4 and V is TRBV20-1; weak D call: TRBD1 (6 bases). The V gene's germline CDR1 is DFQATT and CDR2 SNEGSKA (reference sequence). There are 11 residues in the CDR3. V was clipped by 5 bases and J by 7 bases, with 8 bases between them. CDR3 in DNA: TGCAGTGCTGACAGGATTGAAAAACTGTTTTTT. Translation gives CSADRIEKLFF.

The rearrangement links TRBV27 to TRBJ1-5; possible D gene TRBD1, 5 bases. V lost 7 bases and J lost 2, with 6 bases in between. The CDR3 totals 12 residues. Germline assignment: CDR1 MNHEY and CDR2 SMNVEV (reference sequence). CDR3 nucleotide sequence: TGTGCCAGCATGACAGGCAATCAGCCCCAGCATTTT. Translation gives CASMTGNQPQHF.